Listed below are T cell receptor beta chains from one sample, sequenced in a study of cytomegalovirus exposure and HLA in healthy donors. Profiled with immunoSEQ multiplex PCR; TCRdb holds only in-frame clones, not every one. The sample holds about 54,000 clones; approximately 80% are singletons and the top ten take about 1.5%. The sequenced material came from PBMCs. These receptors came from a female donor in good health and CMV-seronegative. CDR3s include the opening cysteine and the closing phenylalanine or tryptophan. Each record gives: V gene, CDR3 protein.

>TRBV4-1
CASRERQGSYGYTF
>TRBV5-4
CASSPPTGNTEAFF
>TRBV27
CASSLYRQNTEAFF
>TRBV30
CAWRIPGGKRAFF
>TRBV5-6
CASSSTGVHQPQHF
>TRBV5-1
CASSSDRERVEAFF
>TRBV5-4
CASSYTLLAGASTDTQYF
>TRBV9
CASSPAGGTNEKLFF
>TRBV5-1
CASSLLALNYGYTF
>TRBV18
CASSASGGPNTEAFF
>TRBV7-2
CASSQGRRGDEQFF
>TRBV9
CASSVGGLAVDEQYF
>TRBV10-1
CASSEDSAGGTGNTGELFF
>TRBV14
CASRLKEGDTEAFF
>TRBV10-3
CATEVQGSGETQYF
>TRBV9
CASSPDQGFTYEQYF
>TRBV19
CASSRRQNYGNTIYF
>TRBV5-6
CASSVTGTSGGADTQYF
>TRBV29-1
CSVDVNTEAFF
>TRBV7-3
CASSQSGGTSYEQYF
>TRBV2
CASRGTGGPTDTQYF
>TRBV19
CASRSQGVVNTEAFF
>TRBV6-1
CASSSNRDQPQHF
>TRBV7-3
CASSLSFAGGINNEQFF
>TRBV7-6
CASSLVGGAGANVLTF
>TRBV10-2
CASSEVVGLASNEQFF
>TRBV11-2
CASSPRQGALLLNTEAFF
>TRBV6-6
CASLDKGLASNEQFF
>TRBV6-5
CASSLVRVRKDPQHF
>TRBV11-1
CASSPGLAGGYQETQYF
>TRBV7-2
CASSLARAPGANVLTF
>TRBV29-1
CSVDRDSTLVNTEAFF
>TRBV5-6
CASSPTGKAGNTIYF
>TRBV4-2
CASSQRAGAEQFF
>TRBV7-9
CASSPRQGWDEKLFF
>TRBV2
CASSELAGNINHEQFF
>TRBV4-2
CASSNPRDHGGTSLYQPQHF
>TRBV15
CATSRPDSPEGYTF
>TRBV21-1
CASSKRKSLGRGGQPQHF
>TRBV30
CAWSVLPPHYEQYF
>TRBV10-3
CAISGGAFTDTQYF
>TRBV20-1
CSAQRGETQYF